These 23 T cell receptor beta chains came from one sample sequenced in a study of identical twins' blood T cells. TCRdb re-analysed the 5' RACE reads in MiXCR, keeping a single row per CDR3 protein. The repertoire includes roughly 380,000 distinct CDR3 sequences, 28% of them detected once, and around 5.6% sits in the top ten. Sequenced: PBMCs. These receptors originate from a woman aged 18-55 years in good health.

This clonotype was counted a few times. The rearrangement links TRBV7-2 to TRBJ1-1; D ambiguous. This CDR3 has 14 amino acids. Germline V gene data show CDR1 as SGHTA and CDR2 as FQGNSA. V was clipped by 2 bases and J by 3 bases, with 10 bases between them. The DNA for the CDR3 is TGTGCCAGCAGCTTAACCTTCCGGGACACTGAAGCTTTCTTT. Amino acids: CASSLTFRDTEAFF.

This clonotype showed up just a few times. The rearrangement joins TRBV5-8 to TRBJ2-3; D is unresolved. Germline V gene lookup returns CDR1 SGHTS and CDR2 YDEGEE. The CDR3 contains 13 residues. The germline V and J ends were trimmed by 6 bases and 0 bases, with 8 bases remaining between them. CDR3 in amino acids: CASMFRSTDTQYF. In DNA, the CDR3 is TGTGCCAGCATGTTCCGGAGCACAGATACGCAGTATTTT.

This clonotype showed up just a few times. V gene TRBV5-1 combines with J gene TRBJ1-1; TRBD1 is a possible D gene (5 bases). V lost 0 bases and J lost 5, with 14 bases in between. The CDR3 is 15 amino acids. Per the germline V gene, CDR1 is SGHRS and CDR2 is YFSETQ. This CDR3 reads CASSLDEGRITEAFF. CDR3 nucleotide sequence: TGCGCCAGCAGCTTGGATGAGGGGAGAATTACTGAAGCTTTCTTT. The variable domain in full, with the rest retrieved from reference TRBV5-1 and TRBJ1-1, is KAGVTQTPRYLIKTRGQQVTLSCSPISGHRSVSWYQQTPGQGLQFLFEYFSETQRNKGNFPGRFSGRQFSNSRSEMNVSTLELGDSALYLCASSLDEGRITEAFFGQGTRLTVV.

The gene calls are TRBV29-1 and TRBJ1-2, with D tentatively TRBD1 (5 bases). V lost 7 bases, J lost 5 bases, and 29 bases lay in between. The CDR3 loop spans 17 amino acids. CDR1 and CDR2 (germline): SQVTM, ANQGSEA. CDR3 protein: CSAHLTGGAGSGYGYTF. The DNA for the CDR3 is TGCAGCGCGCACCTAACAGGAGGCGCAGGGAGTGGGTATGGCTACACCTTC.

The genes are TRBV5-1 and TRBJ1-4; 9 bases map to TRBD1. Trimming cost V 4 bases and J 8 bases; bases outside gene matches: 3. The CDR3 has 13 amino acids. The germline gives CDR1 SGHRS, CDR2 YFSETQ. This CDR3 is CASSLDRGEKLFF. The CDR3 nucleotides are TGCGCCAGCAGCCTGGACAGGGGCGAAAAACTGTTTTTT.

V and J are TRBV6-5 and TRBJ1-6; D ambiguous. Trimming shortened V by 0 bases and J by 6 bases, and 15 bases separated the two germline ends. Germline CDR1 MNHEY, CDR2 SVGAGI. The CDR3 has 17 amino acids. The CDR3 nucleotides read TGTGCCAGCAGTTACTCAGTTTTAGGCGCAGCTAATTCACCCCTCCACTTT. It translates to CASSYSVLGAANSPLHF.

Worth noting for this clonotype: A much bigger clone sits one base away, suggesting this may be a read error. The chain uses TRBV29-1 and TRBJ1-1; D gene unclear. CDR1 is SQVTM, CDR2 ANQGSEA, per germline. The CDR3 contains 12 residues. The CDR3 protein is CSVVTLNTDAFF. The CDR3 nucleotides read TGCAGCGTTGTAACCCTGAACACTGACGCTTTCTTT.

Comment on this clonotype: This may be a read error, as it is one base from a much larger clone. The chain is built from TRBV10-3 and TRBJ2-1; D is uncertain. This CDR3 is built from 11 residues. The germline V gene encodes CDR1 ENHRY and CDR2 SYGVKD. The CDR3 nucleotides read TGTGCCATCAGTGATTTCAATAAGCAGTTCTTC. This gives the protein CAISDFNKQFF.

This clonotype was picked up many times. This chain connects TRBV29-1 to TRBJ1-1, with D perhaps matching TRBD1 (6 bases). The CDR3 is 12 amino acids. Looked up from germline, CDR1 is SQVTM and CDR2 is ANQGSEA. Trimming took 1 base from V and 6 from J, leaving 9 bases between them. The chain's CDR3 is CSVEGGQAEAFF. The CDR3, as DNA: TGCAGCGTTGAAGGGGGACAAGCTGAAGCTTTCTTT.

The V and J genes are TRBV7-2 and TRBJ1-5, with unresolved D. Looked up from germline, CDR1 is SGHTA and CDR2 is FQGNSA. V lost 4 bases, J lost 0 bases, and 7 bases lay in between. The CDR3 length is 14 residues. DNA of the CDR3: TGTGCCAGCAGCTCGCAAAATAGCAATCAGCCCCAGCATTTT. This translates into CASSSQNSNQPQHF.

This clonotype turned up a few times. The chain is built from TRBV7-9 and TRBJ1-2, with 9 nucleotides matching TRBD1. Per germline, CDR1 SEHNR and CDR2 FQNEAQ (reference sequence). Germline trimming cut 6 bases from V and 7 bases from J; bases unmatched to any gene: 12. This CDR3 region has 15 residues. The CDR3 bases are TGTGCCAGCAGACCCGGGACAGGGAACTTAGGTGGCTACACCTTC. Translating it yields CASRPGTGNLGGYTF.

Concerning this clonotype: The final CDR3 position lacks the conserved phenylalanine or tryptophan, pointing to a likely read error. The chain uses TRBV19 and TRBJ1-5, with D possibly being TRBD1 (5 bases). The CDR3 extends over 13 amino acids. V was shortened by 5 bases and J by 6 bases, with 11 bases between the two germline ends. Germline V lookup: CDR1 LNHDA, CDR2 SQIVND (reference sequence). CDR3 sequence reads: CASSAQGSQPQHL. The CDR3 nucleotides are TGTGCCAGTAGTGCGCAGGGTTCTCAGCCCCAGCATCTT.

J is TRBJ2-7 and V is TRBV7-2; 11 bases match TRBD2. V gave up 5 bases and J gave up 6 bases; unmatched junction bases: 12. Germline V lookup: CDR1 SGHTA, CDR2 FQGNSA. This CDR3 spans 16 amino acids. The CDR3 DNA follows: TGTGCCAGCAGCACTCAACTAGCGGGGGTCTCTCGCGAGCAGTACTTC. It translates to CASSTQLAGVSREQYF.

In its sample, this clonotype ranks as medium-sized (0.01 to 0.1%). The V and J genes are TRBV6-6 and TRBJ2-2; no clear D gene. V was trimmed by 6 bases and J by 6 bases, leaving 11 bases between them. The CDR3 sequence is 13 residues long. Germline-derived CDR1 and CDR2 are MNHNY and SVGAGI (reference sequence). This chain's CDR3 is CASSPIKAGELFF. The CDR3 coding sequence is TGTGCCAGCAGCCCAATCAAGGCCGGGGAGCTGTTTTTT.

This clonotype was counted between two and nine times. The V and J genes are TRBV13 and TRBJ1-2, with 7 bases lining up with TRBD1. J was trimmed by 5 bases and V by 6 bases; bases with no gene match: 12. CDR1 and CDR2 from the germline V gene are PRHDT and FYEKMQ (reference sequence). The CDR3 spans 15 residues. In nucleotides, the CDR3 is TGTGCCAGCAGATTAACCGGGACAGAGAATTATGGCTACACCTTC. This encodes CASRLTGTENYGYTF.

This clonotype appeared a few times. This sequence joins TRBV19 and TRBJ2-3; TRBD2 matches 13 bases. Trimming took 3 bases from V and 3 from J; bases not matched to a gene: 6. Germline CDR1 LNHDA, CDR2 SQIVND (reference sequence). CDR3 length equals 17 residues. This chain's CDR3 is CASSMPGLAGATDTQYF. The CDR3 DNA is TGTGCCAGTAGTATGCCCGGACTAGCGGGAGCTACAGATACGCAGTATTTT.

This clonotype turned up a few times. The CDR3 DNA follows: TGTGCCAGCTCACCACCGTCGCAGGGTCCGAACACTGAAGCTTTCTTT. Protein: CASSPPSQGPNTEAFF. V is TRBV18 and J is TRBJ1-1; D might be TRBD1 (5 bases). The CDR3 contains 16 residues. Trimming shortened V by 0 bases and J by 1 base, and 12 bases separated the two germline ends. Germline lookup yields CDR1 KGHSH and CDR2 LQKENI.

This clonotype appeared a few times. The rearrangement joins TRBV10-3 to TRBJ2-7, with D possibly TRBD2 on 6 matching bases. The V gene lost 5 bases and the J gene lost 4 bases, with 15 bases spanning the gap. Germline V CDR1 and CDR2: ENHRY, SYGVKD. This CDR3 contains 14 residues. The CDR3 DNA reads TGTGCCATCAGTTACGCGGGACCGAGTTACGAGCAGTACTTC. Translated, it gives CAISYAGPSYEQYF.

This clonotype was seen a few times. The V call is TRBV29-1, the J call TRBJ2-3; maybe TRBD1 (6 bases). Germline V gene lookup returns CDR1 SQVTM and CDR2 ANQGSEA. There are 15 residues in the CDR3. V gave up 0 bases and J gave up 4 bases, with 14 bases separating them. The CDR3 nucleotides read TGCAGCGTTGAAGACTACAGGGCAGCTCCAGATACGCAGTATTTT. Translation gives CSVEDYRAAPDTQYF.

The chain employs TRBV7-9 and TRBJ1-1; TRBD1 aligns across 7 bases. This CDR3 is 18 amino acids long. After removal of 4 bases from V and 4 bases from J, the junction contained 18 bases not matched to a gene. The germline CDR1 and CDR2 sequences are SEHNR and FQNEAQ (reference sequence). The CDR3 DNA is TGTGCCAGCAGCTCGCCCGACAGGGAAGGGTACAGGTTCACTGAAGCTTTCTTT. Its translation is CASSSPDREGYRFTEAFF.

This clonotype was observed a few times. The gene calls are TRBV3-1 and TRBJ2-7, with D possibly TRBD1 on 6 matching bases. The CDR3 extends over 14 amino acids. Germline-derived CDR1 and CDR2 are LGHDT and YNNKEL (reference sequence). Trimming left V 1 base short and J 7 bases short, with 14 bases between. The CDR3 protein is CASSQGPRGLEQYF. The CDR3 DNA follows: TGTGCCAGCAGCCAAGGCCCCAGGGGATTAGAGCAGTACTTC.

This clonotype was picked up a small number of times. The chain recombines TRBV5-1 with TRBJ2-3; D call uncertain. V was pared by 4 bases and J by 8 bases, with 11 bases between. The germline gives CDR1 SGHRS, CDR2 YFSETQ. The CDR3 is 12 residues long. This CDR3 reads CASSVVGGTQYF. DNA for the CDR3: TGCGCCAGCAGCGTGGTCGGCGGTACGCAGTATTTT.

The chain links TRBV11-2 to TRBJ1-1; the match to TRBD1 covers 7 bases. Losses at the gene ends were 4 bases for V and 3 bases for J; bases not matched to a gene: 11. From germline, CDR1 is SGHAT and CDR2 FQNNGV. The CDR3 sequence is 16 residues long. CDR3 nucleotide sequence: TGTGCCAGCAGCTCTTCCTCAACAGGGGTGGACACTGAAGCTTTCTTT. Translating gives CASSSSSTGVDTEAFF.